This T cell receptor (beta chain) was recovered during a study of blood T cells in healthy people across ages. The people who gave samples were healthy Caucasians from Russia, aged roughly 6 to 100. Collection of 7.5 to 10 milliliters of peripheral blood was performed for each donor. Total RNA extracted from each sample amounted to at least 5 micrograms. For the second PCR, which ran for about 6 to 11 cycles, a sample-barcoded 5' primer and a J-beta primer mix were used. Each cDNA molecule was tagged by a template-switch adaptor that had 12 random nucleotides. MiXCR, applied by TCRdb to the 5' RACE reads, yields one record per CDR3 protein. The sample has about 2 million distinct CDR3 sequences, just under 50% seen once. In its sample, this clonotype was seen a few times. The sequencing sample was made of blood. The TCR sequence derives from a woman aged 40 to 50 in good health.

This CDR3 reads CASSLGDRSYGYTF. CDR3 nucleotides: TGCGCCAGCAGCTTGGGTGACCGGAGCTATGGCTACACCTTC. The chain links TRBV5-1 to TRBJ1-2, with D hard to call. Looked up from germline, CDR1 is SGHRS and CDR2 is YFSETQ. V was pared by 0 bases and J by 4 bases, with 10 bases between. The length of the CDR3 is 14 residues. The full variable domain, with the rest looked up from reference TRBV5-1 and TRBJ1-2, is KAGVTQTPRYLIKTRGQQVTLSCSPISGHRSVSWYQQTPGQGLQFLFEYFSETQRNKGNFPGRFSGRQFSNSRSEMNVSTLELGDSALYLCASSLGDRSYGYTFGSGTRLTVV.